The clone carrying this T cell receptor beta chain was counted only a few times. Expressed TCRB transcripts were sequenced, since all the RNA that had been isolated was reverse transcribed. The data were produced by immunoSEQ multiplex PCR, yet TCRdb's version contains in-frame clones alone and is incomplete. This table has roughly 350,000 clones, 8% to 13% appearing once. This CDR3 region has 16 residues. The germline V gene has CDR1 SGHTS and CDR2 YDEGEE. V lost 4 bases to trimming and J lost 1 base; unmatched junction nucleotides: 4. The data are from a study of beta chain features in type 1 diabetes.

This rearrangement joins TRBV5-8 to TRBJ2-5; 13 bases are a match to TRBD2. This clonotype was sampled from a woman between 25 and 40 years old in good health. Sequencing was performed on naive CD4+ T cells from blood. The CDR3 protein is CASSRGTSGVQETQYF. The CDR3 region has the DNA TGTGCCAGCAGCCGTGGGACTAGCGGGGTCCAAGAGACCCAGTACTTC. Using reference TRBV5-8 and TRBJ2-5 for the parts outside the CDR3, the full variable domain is EAGVTQSPTHLIKTRGQQATLRCSPISGHTSVYWYQQALGLGLQFLLWYDEGEERNRGNFPPRFSGRQFPNYSSELNVNALELEDSALYLCASSRGTSGVQETQYFGPGTRLLVL.